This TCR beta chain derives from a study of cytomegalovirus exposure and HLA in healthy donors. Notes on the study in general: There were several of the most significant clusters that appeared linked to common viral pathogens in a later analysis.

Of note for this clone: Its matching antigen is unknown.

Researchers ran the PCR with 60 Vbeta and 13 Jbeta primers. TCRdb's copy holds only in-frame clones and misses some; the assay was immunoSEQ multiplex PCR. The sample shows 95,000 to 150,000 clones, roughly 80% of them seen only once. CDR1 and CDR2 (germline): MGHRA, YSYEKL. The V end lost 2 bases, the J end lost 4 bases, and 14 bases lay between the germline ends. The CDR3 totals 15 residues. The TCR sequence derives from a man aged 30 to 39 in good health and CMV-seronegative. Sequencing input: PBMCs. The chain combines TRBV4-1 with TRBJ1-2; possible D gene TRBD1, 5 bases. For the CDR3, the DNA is TGCGCCAGCAGCCAATTAAGGGGCGAGAGCTATGGCTACACCTTC. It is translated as CASSQLRGESYGYTF.